This T cell receptor (beta chain) came from a study of blood T cell repertoires in COVID-19. At the level of the study: Acute and convalescent COVID-19 specimens originated in the United States, Italy and Spain. The analysed material was cDNA or gDNA that came from T cells, B-cell-depleted T cells, or PBMCs.

Per the original methods: By means of reference gene primer amplification, nucleated cell counts were estimated. Produced via immunoSEQ multiplex PCR; TCRdb's table is partial and in-frame only. The V and J calls and the clone size are those of that table, but D and trimming were determined from the DNA. The sample gives around 390,000 clones, 85% to 90% of which show up once; roughly a tenth is in the top ten. V shed 6 bases and J shed 0 bases, with 11 bases lying between them. Germline CDR1 and CDR2: MDHEN and SYDVKM. This CDR3 contains 14 residues. Material: PBMCs or T cells enriched from blood (not recorded which). This TCR was sampled from a woman between 50 and 59 years old who had recovered from COVID-19. The V and J genes are TRBV28 and TRBJ1-1; D unresolved. This CDR3 is CASRFPNMNTEAFF. Here the CDR3 DNA reads TGTGCCAGCAGGTTCCCGAACATGAACACTGAAGCTTTCTTT.